The 10 T cell receptor beta chains below were found in one sample sequenced in a study of OX40 agonist ivuxolimab in advanced cancers. TCRdb keeps only in-frame clones here, not all; method: immunoSEQ multiplex PCR. Here the sample spans some 81,000 clones, around 90% being singletons. The sample here was CD4+ or CD8+ T cells sorted from blood, taken in a trial of the OX40 agonist ivuxolimab. The receptors shown here come from an adult with an advanced solid tumor such as melanoma, head and neck, liver or kidney cancer.

CDR3 sequence (DNA): TGCAGCGTTGAAGCAGGAACTGGAAACACCATATATTTT. Amino acid sequence: CSVEAGTGNTIYF. This chain links TRBV29-1 with TRBJ1-3; D gene ambiguous. Germline-derived CDR1 and CDR2 are SQVTM and ANQGSEA. This CDR3 comprises 13 residues. Trimming pared 1 base from V and 2 bases from J, leaving 6 bases between.

The chain employs TRBV6-6 and TRBJ2-2, with D hard to call. The germline CDR1 and CDR2 sequences are MNHNY and SVGAGI (reference sequence). V lost 4 bases and J 7 bases, leaving 4 bases between the germline ends. The CDR3 runs to 11 residues. CDR3 sequence: CASSSSGELFF. CDR3 nucleotide sequence: TGTGCCAGCAGTTCCAGCGGGGAGCTGTTTTTT.

The chain joins TRBV5-6 to TRBJ1-5, with a possible D match to TRBD1 (5 bases). Germline CDR1 reads SGHDT; CDR2 reads YYEEEE. The V end was cut by 4 bases, the J end by 3 bases, with 14 bases between. The CDR3 runs to 15 residues. CDR3 loop: CASSRGDSDNQPQHF. The CDR3 bases are TGTGCCAGCAGCCGGGGGGACTCGGACAATCAGCCCCAGCATTTT.

This clone was found once. The V and J genes are TRBV5-1 and TRBJ1-3, with D unresolved. Between the trimmed V and J ends, which lost 4 bases and 8 bases, there was a span of 13 bases. There are 13 residues in the CDR3. From germline, CDR1 is SGHRS and CDR2 YFSETQ. The CDR3 here is CASSPLSIDTIYF. The CDR3 nucleotides are TGCGCCAGCAGCCCCCTTAGTATTGACACCATATATTTT.

The chain employs TRBV7-2 and TRBJ2-3, with D possibly being TRBD2 (6 bases). The CDR3 length is 15 residues. Trimming removed 6 bases from V and 2 bases from J, with 15 bases in between. Per germline, CDR1 SGHTA and CDR2 FQGNSA. CDR3 region: CASSLSSAYTDTQYF. CDR3 DNA sequence: TGTGCCAGCAGTCTCTCTAGCGCGTACACAGATACGCAGTATTTT.

The rearrangement uses TRBV7-2 and TRBJ2-1; a possible D gene is TRBD1 (6 bases). CDR3 length: 13 residues. Germline V lookup: CDR1 SGHTA, CDR2 FQGNSA. Trimming removed 7 bases at V and 7 bases at J, with 14 bases between. In nucleotides, the CDR3 is TGTGCCAGCACCTCCGGGACATCGAATGAGCAGTTCTTC. Protein sequence: CASTSGTSNEQFF.

The CDR3: CAWTGRSYGYTF. The CDR3 DNA reads TGTGCCTGGACGGGGCGGAGCTATGGCTACACCTTC. The chain is built from TRBV30 and TRBJ1-2; possible D gene TRBD1, 5 bases. The CDR3 is 12 amino acids. V was cut by 4 bases and J by 4 bases, with 10 bases left in between. CDR1 is GTSNPN, CDR2 SVGIG, per germline (reference sequence).

V gene TRBV25-1 combines with J gene TRBJ2-1, with 7 bases that match TRBD2. The CDR3 is made up of 16 amino acids. CDR1 is MGHDK, CDR2 SYGVNS, per germline. With 4 bases clipped from V and 7 bases from J, the junction kept 13 bases outside the gene matches. The CDR3 coding sequence is TGTGCCAGCAGTGTATACGGAGGGAGGGCCGGGAATGAGCAGTTCTTC. It is translated as CASSVYGGRAGNEQFF.

J is TRBJ2-2 and V is TRBV6-1; 7 nucleotides line up with TRBD2. This CDR3 is 14 amino acids long. The V gene's germline CDR1 is MNHNS and CDR2 SASEGT. J was trimmed by 7 bases and V by 3 bases; bases with no gene match: 5. For the CDR3, the DNA is TGTGCCAGCAGTGAGGGTTGGGACTACGGGGAGCTGTTTTTT. Encoded protein: CASSEGWDYGELFF.

The chain combines TRBV4-1 with TRBJ1-2; D remains ambiguous. There are 12 residues in the CDR3. Germline loops: CDR1 MGHRA, CDR2 YSYEKL. V gave up 1 base and J gave up 5 bases, with 5 bases separating them. DNA of the CDR3: TGCGCCAGCAGCCAAGTGGGGTATGGCTACACCTTC. This translates into CASSQVGYGYTF.